This T cell receptor beta chain originates from a study of shared clonotypes between healthy human individuals. Worth noting for this clone: Its antigen is as yet unknown.

V shed 3 bases, J shed 5 bases, and the junction held 9 bases outside the gene matches. This CDR3 region has 17 residues. Germline V lookup: CDR1 KGHSH, CDR2 LQKENI. Findings and limits, study-wide: Some naive CD4 clonotypes, roughly 4.7%, turned up in common across four donors.

In the CD4+ fraction, cells were divided into CD45RA+ naive and CD45RA-negative memory subsets. The method was immunoSEQ multiplex PCR; TCRdb's version includes in-frame clones alone and lacks a portion of them. Of about a million clones in the sample, around 77% are singletons; the top ten hold approximately 0.95%. The J gene is TRBJ1-5, the V gene TRBV18; 11 nucleotides align to TRBD1. Sequences were obtained from memory CD4+ T cells from PBMCs. Subset denoted: CD45RA-negative fraction. The origin of this receptor is a man younger than 35 in good health. Some clones in this sample may be carry-over from other donors' samples. CDR3 sequence: CASSPSRTGGGHQPQHF. The DNA for the CDR3 is TGTGCCAGCTCACCCTCAAGGACAGGGGGCGGGCATCAGCCCCAGCATTTT.